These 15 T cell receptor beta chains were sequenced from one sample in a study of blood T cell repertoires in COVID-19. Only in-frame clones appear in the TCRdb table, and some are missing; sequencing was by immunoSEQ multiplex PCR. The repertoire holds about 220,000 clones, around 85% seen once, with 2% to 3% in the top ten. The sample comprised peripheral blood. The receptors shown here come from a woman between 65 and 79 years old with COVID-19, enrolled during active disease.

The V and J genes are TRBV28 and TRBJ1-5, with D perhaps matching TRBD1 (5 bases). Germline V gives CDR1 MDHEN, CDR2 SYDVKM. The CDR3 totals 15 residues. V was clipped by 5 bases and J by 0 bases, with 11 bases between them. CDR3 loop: CASSLLGGSNQPQHF. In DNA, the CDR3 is TGTGCCAGCAGTCTCCTCGGGGGTAGCAATCAGCCCCAGCATTTT.

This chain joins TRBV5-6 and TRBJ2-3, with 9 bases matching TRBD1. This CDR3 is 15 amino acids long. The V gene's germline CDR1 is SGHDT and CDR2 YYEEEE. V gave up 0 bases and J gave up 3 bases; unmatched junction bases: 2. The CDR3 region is CASSLAGTGTDTQYF. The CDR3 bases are TGTGCCAGCAGCTTGGCCGGGACAGGGACAGATACGCAGTATTTT.

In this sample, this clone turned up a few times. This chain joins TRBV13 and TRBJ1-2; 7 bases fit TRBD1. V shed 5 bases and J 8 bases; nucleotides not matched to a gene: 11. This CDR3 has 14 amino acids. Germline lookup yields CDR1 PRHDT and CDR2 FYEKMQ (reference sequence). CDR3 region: CASSPDRASEGYTF. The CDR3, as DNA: TGTGCCAGCAGCCCCGACAGGGCGTCGGAAGGCTACACCTTC.

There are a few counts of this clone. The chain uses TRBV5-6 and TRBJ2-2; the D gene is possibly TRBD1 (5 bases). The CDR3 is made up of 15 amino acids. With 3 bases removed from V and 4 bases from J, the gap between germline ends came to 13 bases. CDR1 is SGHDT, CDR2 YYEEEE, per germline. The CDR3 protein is CASSWGRAGTGELFF. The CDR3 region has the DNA TGTGCCAGCAGCTGGGGCAGGGCTGGCACCGGGGAGCTGTTTTTT. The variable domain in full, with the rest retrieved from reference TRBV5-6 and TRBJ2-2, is DAGVTQSPTHLIKTRGQQVTLRCSPKSGHDTVSWYQQALGQGPQFIFQYYEEEERQRGNFPDRFSGHQFPNYSSELNVNALLLGDSALYLCASSWGRAGTGELFFGEGSRLTVL.

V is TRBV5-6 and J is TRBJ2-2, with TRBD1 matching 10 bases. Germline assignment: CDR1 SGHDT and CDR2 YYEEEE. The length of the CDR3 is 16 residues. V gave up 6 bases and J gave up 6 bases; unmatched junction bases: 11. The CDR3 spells CASMKPGQGIAGELFF. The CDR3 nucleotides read TGTGCCAGCATGAAACCGGGACAGGGGATCGCCGGGGAGCTGTTTTTT.

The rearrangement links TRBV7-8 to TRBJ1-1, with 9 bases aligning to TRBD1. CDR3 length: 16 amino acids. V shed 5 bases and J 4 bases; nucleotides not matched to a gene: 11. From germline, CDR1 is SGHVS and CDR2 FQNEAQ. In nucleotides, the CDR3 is TGTGCCAGCAGCGGGGGCCCTGGACAGGGGTTCACTGAAGCTTTCTTT. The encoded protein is CASSGGPGQGFTEAFF. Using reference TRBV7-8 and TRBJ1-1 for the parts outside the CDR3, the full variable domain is GAGVSQSPRYKVAKRGQDVALRCDPISGHVSLFWYQQALGQGPEFLTYFQNEAQLDKSGLPSDRFFAERPEGSVSTLKIQRTQQEDSAVYLCASSGGPGQGFTEAFFGQGTRLTVV.

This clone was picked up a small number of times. The DNA of the CDR3 is TGTGCCAGCAGCGGAGGAGTCAGCTCCTACAATGAGCAGTTCTTC. The encoded protein is CASSGGVSSYNEQFF. The chain combines TRBV11-3 with TRBJ2-1; D might be TRBD2 (5 bases). V gave up 5 bases and J gave up 0 bases, with 11 bases separating them. CDR3 length: 15 residues. The germline CDR1 and CDR2 sequences are SGHNT and YENEEA.

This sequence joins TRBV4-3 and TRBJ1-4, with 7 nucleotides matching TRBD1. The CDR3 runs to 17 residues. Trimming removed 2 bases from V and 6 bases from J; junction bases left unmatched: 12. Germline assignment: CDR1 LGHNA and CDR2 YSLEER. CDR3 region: CASSQMASDREHEKLFF. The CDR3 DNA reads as TGCGCCAGCAGCCAAATGGCGAGCGACAGGGAGCATGAAAAACTGTTTTTT.

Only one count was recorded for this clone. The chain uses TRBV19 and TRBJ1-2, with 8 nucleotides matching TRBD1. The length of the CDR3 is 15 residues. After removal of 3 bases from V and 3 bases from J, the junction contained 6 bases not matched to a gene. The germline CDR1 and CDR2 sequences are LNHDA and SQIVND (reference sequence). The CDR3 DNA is TGTGCCAGTAGTATCCGTGGACAGGGCGACTATGGCTACACCTTC. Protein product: CASSIRGQGDYGYTF.

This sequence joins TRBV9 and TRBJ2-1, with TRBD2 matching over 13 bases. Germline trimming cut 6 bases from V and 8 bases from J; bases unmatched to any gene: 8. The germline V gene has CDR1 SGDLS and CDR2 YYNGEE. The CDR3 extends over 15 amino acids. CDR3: CASTTLAGGPDEQFF. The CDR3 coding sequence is TGTGCCAGCACCACACTAGCGGGAGGGCCTGATGAGCAGTTCTTC.

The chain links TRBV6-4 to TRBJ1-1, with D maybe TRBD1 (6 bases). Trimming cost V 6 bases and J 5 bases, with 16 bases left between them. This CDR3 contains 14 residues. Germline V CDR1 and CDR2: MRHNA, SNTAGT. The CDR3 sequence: CASREGHDVTEAFF. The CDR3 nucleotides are TGTGCCAGCAGAGAGGGACACGATGTGACTGAAGCTTTCTTT.

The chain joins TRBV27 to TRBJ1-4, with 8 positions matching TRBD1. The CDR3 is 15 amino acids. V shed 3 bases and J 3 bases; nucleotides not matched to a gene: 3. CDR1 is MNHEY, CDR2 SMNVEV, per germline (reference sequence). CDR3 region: CASSLQGAANEKLFF. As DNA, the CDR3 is TGTGCCAGCAGTTTGCAGGGGGCTGCTAATGAAAAACTGTTTTTT.

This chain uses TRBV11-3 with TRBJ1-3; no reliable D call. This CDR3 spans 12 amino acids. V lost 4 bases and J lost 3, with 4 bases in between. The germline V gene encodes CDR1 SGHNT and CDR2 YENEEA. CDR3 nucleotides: TGTGCCAGCAGCTCCTTTGGAAACACCATATATTTT. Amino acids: CASSSFGNTIYF.

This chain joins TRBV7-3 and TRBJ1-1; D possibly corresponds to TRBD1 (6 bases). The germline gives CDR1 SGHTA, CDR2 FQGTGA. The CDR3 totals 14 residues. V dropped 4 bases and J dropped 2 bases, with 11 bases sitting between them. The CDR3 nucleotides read TGTGCCAGCAGCTCCGACAGGATAAACACTGAAGCTTTCTTT. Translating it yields CASSSDRINTEAFF.

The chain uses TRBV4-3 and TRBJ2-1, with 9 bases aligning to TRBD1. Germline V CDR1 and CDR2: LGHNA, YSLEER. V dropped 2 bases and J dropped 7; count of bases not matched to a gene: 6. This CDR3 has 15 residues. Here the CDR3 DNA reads TGCGCCAGCAGCCAATCCTGGACAGGGGTGAATGAGCAGTTCTTC. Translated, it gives CASSQSWTGVNEQFF.